The TCR beta chain under discussion was sequenced for a study of blood T cell repertoires in COVID-19. Study as a whole: The analysed material was cDNA or gDNA that came from T cells, B-cell-depleted T cells, or PBMCs.

The study drew participants aged 18 to 89 years from some 23 US areas. Membership in each cohort depended on participant-reported clinical history. Trimming removed 4 bases from V and 5 bases from J, with 5 bases in between. The CDR3 is 11 amino acids. In the original analysis: Counts of nucleated cells, estimated from reference gene primer amplification, were obtained. Data came from immunoSEQ multiplex PCR; TCRdb stores just in-frame clones and leaves some out. That table supplies the V and J calls and clone size; D and trimming were determined from the DNA. The sample yields roughly 370,000 clones, approximately 87% seen once.

This receptor was obtained from a woman in her forties or fifties who had recovered from COVID-19. The chain is built from TRBV12-3 or TRBV12-4 and TRBJ2-5; D remains ambiguous. The sequencing sample was made of PBMCs or T cells enriched from blood (not recorded which). CDR3 bases: TGTGCCAGCAGTTACAGCGAGACCCAGTACTTC. It codes for CASSYSETQYF.